This T cell receptor beta chain is from a study of shared T cell receptors in the human thymus. Here immunoSEQ multiplex PCR was the method, and the copy in TCRdb shows in-frame clones only, minus some. The profile shows 720,000 or so clones, 75% to 90% of them singletons. From germline, CDR1 is SNHLY and CDR2 FYNNEI. V was pared by 3 bases and J by 6 bases, with 15 bases between. The CDR3 runs to 15 residues. These data were also reused for a study on human thymus T cells. From that study: Thymus tissue for the work was resected from patients undergoing corrective heart surgery. Thymic repertoires overlap heavily among unrelated individuals, related research has reported.

This chain links TRBV2 with TRBJ2-1; D might be TRBD1 (6 bases). Sequencing was done on a sample of thymocytes. The receptor comes from a girl under three years old with a congenital heart defect. DNA for the CDR3: TGTGCCAGCAGTGAGGCTGGGGGCTTAATCAATGAGCAGTTCTTC. Its translation: CASSEAGGLINEQFF.